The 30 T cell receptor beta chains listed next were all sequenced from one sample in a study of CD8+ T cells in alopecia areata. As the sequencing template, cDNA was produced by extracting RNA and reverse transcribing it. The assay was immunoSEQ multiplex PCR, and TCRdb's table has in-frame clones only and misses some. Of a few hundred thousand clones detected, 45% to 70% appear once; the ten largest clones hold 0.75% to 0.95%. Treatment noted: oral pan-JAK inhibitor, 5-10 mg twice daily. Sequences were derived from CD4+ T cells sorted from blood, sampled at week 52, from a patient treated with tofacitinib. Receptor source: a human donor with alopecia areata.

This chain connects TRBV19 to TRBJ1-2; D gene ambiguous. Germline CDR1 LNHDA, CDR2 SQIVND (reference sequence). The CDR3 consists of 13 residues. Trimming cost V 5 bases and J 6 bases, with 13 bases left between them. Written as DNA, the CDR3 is TGTGCCAGTAGTCCCCCTGTACGCCATGGCTACACCTTC. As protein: CASSPPVRHGYTF.

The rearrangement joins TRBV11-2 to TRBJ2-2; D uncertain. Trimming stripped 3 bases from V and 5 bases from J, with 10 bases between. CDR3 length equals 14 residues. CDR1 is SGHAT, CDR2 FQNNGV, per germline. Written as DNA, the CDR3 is TGTGCCAGCAGCTTTGCCGGGCAAACCGGGGAGCTGTTTTTT. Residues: CASSFAGQTGELFF.

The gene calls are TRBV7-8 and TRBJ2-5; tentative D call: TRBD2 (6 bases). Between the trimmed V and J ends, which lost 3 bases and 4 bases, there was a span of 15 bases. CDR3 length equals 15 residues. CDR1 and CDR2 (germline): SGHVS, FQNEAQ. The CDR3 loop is CASSLGRGFRETQYF. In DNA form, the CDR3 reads TGTGCCAGCAGCTTGGGTCGGGGGTTCCGAGAGACCCAGTACTTC.

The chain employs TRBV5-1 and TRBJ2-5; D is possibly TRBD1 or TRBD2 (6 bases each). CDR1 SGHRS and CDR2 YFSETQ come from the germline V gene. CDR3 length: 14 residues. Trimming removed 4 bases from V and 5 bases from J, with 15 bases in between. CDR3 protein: CASSPGAAWETQYF. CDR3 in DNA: TGCGCCAGCAGCCCGGGGGCGGCGTGGGAGACCCAGTACTTC.

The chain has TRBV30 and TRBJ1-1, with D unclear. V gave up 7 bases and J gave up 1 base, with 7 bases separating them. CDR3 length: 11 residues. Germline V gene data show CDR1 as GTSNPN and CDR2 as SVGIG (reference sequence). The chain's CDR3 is CAYTANTEAFF. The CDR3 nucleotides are TGTGCCTATACAGCGAACACTGAAGCTTTCTTT.

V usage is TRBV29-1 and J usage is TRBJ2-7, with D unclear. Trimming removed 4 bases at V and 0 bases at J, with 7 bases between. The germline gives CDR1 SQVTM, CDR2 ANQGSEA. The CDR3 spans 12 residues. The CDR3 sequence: CSVGLGSYEQYF. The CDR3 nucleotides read TGCAGCGTTGGGCTCGGCTCCTACGAGCAGTACTTC.

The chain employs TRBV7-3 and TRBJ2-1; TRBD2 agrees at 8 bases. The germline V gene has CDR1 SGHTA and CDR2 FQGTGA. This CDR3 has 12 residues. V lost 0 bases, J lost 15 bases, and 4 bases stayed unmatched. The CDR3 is CASSLTGTSWFF. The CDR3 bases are TGTGCCAGCAGCTTAACTGGGACTAGTTGGTTCTTC.

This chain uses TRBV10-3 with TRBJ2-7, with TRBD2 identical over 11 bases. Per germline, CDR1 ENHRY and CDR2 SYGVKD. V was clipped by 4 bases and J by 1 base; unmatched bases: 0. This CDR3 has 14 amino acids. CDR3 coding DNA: TGTGCCATCAGTGGACTAGCGGGGTCCTACGAGCAGTACTTC. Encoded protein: CAISGLAGSYEQYF.

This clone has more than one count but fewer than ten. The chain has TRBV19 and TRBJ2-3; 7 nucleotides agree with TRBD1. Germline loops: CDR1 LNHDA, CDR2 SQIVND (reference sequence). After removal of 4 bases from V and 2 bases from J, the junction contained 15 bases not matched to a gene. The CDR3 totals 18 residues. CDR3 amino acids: CASSRTGRRGMSTDTQYF. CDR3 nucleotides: TGTGCCAGTAGTAGGACAGGAAGACGGGGTATGTCCACAGATACGCAGTATTTT.

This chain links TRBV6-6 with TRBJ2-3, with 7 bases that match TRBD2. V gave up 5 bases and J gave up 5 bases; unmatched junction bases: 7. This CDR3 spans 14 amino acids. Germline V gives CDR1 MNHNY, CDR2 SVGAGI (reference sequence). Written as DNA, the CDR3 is TGTGCCAGCAGTGCCTCACTAGCGATAGATACGCAGTATTTT. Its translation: CASSASLAIDTQYF.

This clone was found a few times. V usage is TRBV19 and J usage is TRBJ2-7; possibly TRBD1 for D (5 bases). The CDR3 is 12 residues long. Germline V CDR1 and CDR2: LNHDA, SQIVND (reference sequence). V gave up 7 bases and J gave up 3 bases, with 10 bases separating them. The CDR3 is CASTDSYYEQYF. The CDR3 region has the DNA TGTGCCAGTACCGACAGCTACTACGAGCAGTACTTC.

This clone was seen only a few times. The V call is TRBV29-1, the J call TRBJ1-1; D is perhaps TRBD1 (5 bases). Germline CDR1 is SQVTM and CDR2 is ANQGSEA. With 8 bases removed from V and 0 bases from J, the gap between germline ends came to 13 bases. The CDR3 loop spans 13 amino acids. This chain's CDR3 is CSIWTPMNTEAFF. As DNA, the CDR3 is TGCAGCATTTGGACACCCATGAACACTGAAGCTTTCTTT.

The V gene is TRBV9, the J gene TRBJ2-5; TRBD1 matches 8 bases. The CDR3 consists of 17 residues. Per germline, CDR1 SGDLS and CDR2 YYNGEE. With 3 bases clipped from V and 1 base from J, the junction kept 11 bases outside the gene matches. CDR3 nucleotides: TGTGCCAGCAGCGCCCGGATGCAGGGGGCTCCCCAAGAGACCCAGTACTTC. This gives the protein CASSARMQGAPQETQYF.

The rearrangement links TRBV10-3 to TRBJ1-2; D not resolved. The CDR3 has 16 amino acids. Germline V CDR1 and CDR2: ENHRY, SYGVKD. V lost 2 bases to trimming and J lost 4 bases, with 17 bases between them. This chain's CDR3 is CAISEPSAQDLYGYTF. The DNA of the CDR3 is TGTGCCATCAGTGAGCCTTCCGCCCAGGACCTCTATGGCTACACCTTC.

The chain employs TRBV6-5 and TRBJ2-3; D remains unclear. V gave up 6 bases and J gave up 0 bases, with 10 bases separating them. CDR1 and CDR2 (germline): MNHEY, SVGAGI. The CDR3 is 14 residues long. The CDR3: CASRADASTDTQYF. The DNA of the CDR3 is TGTGCCAGCAGGGCCGATGCTAGCACAGATACGCAGTATTTT.

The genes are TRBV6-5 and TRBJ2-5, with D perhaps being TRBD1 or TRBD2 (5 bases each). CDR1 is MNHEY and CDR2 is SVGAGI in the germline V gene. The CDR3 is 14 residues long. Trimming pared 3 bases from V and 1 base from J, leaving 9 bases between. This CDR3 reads CASSYEGIQETQYF. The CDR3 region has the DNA TGTGCCAGCAGTTATGAGGGGATCCAAGAGACCCAGTACTTC.

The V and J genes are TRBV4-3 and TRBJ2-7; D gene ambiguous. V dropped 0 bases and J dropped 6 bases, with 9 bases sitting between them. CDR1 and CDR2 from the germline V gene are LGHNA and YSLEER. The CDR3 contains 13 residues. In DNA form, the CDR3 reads TGCGCCAGCAGCCAAGAACTGATATTCGAGCAGTACTTC. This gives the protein CASSQELIFEQYF.

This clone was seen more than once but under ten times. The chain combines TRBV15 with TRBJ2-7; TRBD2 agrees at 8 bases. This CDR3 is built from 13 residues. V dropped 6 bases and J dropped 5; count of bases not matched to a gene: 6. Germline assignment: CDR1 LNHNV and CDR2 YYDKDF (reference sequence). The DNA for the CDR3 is TGTGCCACCAGTCCCTCCGGGAGGGACGAGCAGTACTTC. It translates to CATSPSGRDEQYF.

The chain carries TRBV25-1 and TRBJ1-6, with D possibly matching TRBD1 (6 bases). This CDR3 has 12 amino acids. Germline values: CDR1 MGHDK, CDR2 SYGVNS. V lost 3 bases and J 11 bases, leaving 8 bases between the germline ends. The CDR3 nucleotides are TGTGCCAGCAGTGACCCAGGGGCACCCCTCCACTTT. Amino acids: CASSDPGAPLHF.

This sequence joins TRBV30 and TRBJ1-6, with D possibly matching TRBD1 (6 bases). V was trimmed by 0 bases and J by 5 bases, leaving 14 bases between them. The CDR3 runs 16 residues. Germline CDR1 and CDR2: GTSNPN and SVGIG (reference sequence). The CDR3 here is CAWSVRQGFNNSPLHF. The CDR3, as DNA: TGTGCCTGGAGTGTGCGGCAGGGGTTTAATAATTCACCCCTCCACTTT.

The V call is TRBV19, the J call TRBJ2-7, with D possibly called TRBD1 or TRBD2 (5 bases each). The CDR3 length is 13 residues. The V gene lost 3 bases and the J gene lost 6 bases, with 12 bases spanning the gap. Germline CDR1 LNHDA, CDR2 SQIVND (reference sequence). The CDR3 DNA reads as TGTGCCAGTAGTATCGAGGGGCGAAGCGAGCAGTACTTC. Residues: CASSIEGRSEQYF. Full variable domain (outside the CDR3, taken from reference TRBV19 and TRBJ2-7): DGGITQSPKYLFRKEGQNVTLSCEQNLNHDAMYWYRQDPGQGLRLIYYSQIVNDFQKGDIAEGYSVSREKKESFPLTVTSAQKNPTAFYLCASSIEGRSEQYFGPGTRLTVT.

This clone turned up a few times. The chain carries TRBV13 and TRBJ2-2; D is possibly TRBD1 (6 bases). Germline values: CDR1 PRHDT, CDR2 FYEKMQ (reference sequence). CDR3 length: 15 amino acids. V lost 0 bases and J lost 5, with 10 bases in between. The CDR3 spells CASSLGPQGTGELFF. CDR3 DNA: TGTGCCAGCAGCTTAGGCCCACAGGGTACCGGGGAGCTGTTTTTT.

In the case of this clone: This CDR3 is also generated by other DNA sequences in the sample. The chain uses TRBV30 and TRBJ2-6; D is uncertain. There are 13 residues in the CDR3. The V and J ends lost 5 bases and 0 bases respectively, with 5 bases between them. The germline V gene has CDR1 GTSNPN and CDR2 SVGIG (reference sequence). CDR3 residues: CAWGGSGANVLTF. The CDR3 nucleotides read TGTGCCTGGGGCGGCTCTGGGGCCAACGTCCTGACTTTC.

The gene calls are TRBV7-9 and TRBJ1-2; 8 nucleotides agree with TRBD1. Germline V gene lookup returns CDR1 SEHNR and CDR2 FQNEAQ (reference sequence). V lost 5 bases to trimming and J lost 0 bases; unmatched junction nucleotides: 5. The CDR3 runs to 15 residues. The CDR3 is CASSGGQGANYGYTF. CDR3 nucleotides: TGTGCCAGCAGCGGAGGACAGGGAGCTAACTATGGCTACACCTTC.

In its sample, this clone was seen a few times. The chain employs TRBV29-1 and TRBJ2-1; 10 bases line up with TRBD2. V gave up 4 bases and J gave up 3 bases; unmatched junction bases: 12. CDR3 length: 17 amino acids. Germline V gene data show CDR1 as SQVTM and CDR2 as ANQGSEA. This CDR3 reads CSVVLAGGFAFYNEQFF. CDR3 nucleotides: TGCAGCGTTGTTTTAGCGGGGGGTTTCGCCTTCTACAATGAGCAGTTCTTC.

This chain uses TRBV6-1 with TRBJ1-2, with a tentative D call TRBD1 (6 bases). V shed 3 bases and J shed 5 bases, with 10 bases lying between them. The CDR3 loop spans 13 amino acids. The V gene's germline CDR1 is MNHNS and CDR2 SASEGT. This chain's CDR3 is CASSENRAYGYTF. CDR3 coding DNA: TGTGCCAGCAGTGAGAACAGGGCTTATGGCTACACCTTC.

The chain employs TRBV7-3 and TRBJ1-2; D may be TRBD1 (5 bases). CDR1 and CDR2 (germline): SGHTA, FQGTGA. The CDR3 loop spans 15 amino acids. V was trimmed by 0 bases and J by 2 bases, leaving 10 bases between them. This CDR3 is CASSLTGRGNYGYTF. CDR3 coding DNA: TGTGCCAGCAGCTTAACGGGGAGGGGAAACTATGGCTACACCTTC.

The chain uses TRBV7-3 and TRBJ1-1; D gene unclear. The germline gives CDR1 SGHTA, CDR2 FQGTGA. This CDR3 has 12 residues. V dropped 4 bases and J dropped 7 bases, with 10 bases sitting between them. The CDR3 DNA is TGTGCCAGCAGCTCCCCGCGGGGTGAAGCTTTCTTT. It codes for CASSSPRGEAFF.

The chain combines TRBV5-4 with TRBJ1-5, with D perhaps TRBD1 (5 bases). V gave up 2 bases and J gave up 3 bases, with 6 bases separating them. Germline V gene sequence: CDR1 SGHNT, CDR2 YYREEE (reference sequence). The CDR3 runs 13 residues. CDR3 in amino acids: CASSLGVNQPQHF. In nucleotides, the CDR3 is TGTGCCAGCAGCTTAGGGGTCAATCAGCCCCAGCATTTT.

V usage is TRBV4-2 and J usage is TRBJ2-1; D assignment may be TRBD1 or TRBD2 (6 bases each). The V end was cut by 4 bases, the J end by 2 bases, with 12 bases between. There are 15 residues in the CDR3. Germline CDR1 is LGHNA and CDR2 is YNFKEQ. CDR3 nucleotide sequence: TGTGCCAGCAGCCCCTCGGGGGCCACCTACAATGAGCAGTTCTTC. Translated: CASSPSGATYNEQFF.